This entry lists 2 T cell receptor beta chains sequenced from one sample in a study of control samples from healthy donors and cancer patients. This table comes from immunoSEQ multiplex PCR, and its TCRdb copy is limited to in-frame clones, with some not included. This sample yields approximately 160,000 clones, of which just over 90% are seen a single time; over 3.5% belongs to the top ten. Sequencing input: blood. The receptors stem from a woman aged 55 to 70 in good health.

This sequence joins TRBV28 and TRBJ1-1, with unresolved D. V was trimmed by 2 bases and J by 0 bases, leaving 7 bases between them. This CDR3 is built from 14 residues. CDR1 is MDHEN, CDR2 SYDVKM, per germline. CDR3 sequence reads: CASSLGMMNTEAFF. The CDR3 nucleotides read TGTGCCAGCAGTTTAGGCATGATGAACACTGAAGCTTTCTTT. Filled out from reference TRBV28 and TRBJ1-1, the complete variable domain reads DVKVTQSSRYLVKRTGEKVFLECVQDMDHENMFWYRQDPGLGLRLIYFSYDVKMKEKGDIPEGYSVSREKKERFSLILESASTNQTSMYLCASSLGMMNTEAFFGQGTRLTVV.

The J gene is TRBJ2-2, the V gene TRBV11-3; D is unclear. Deletions cut 5 bases from V and 7 bases from J, with 5 bases between. The CDR3 runs to 11 residues. Germline-derived CDR1 and CDR2 are SGHNT and YENEEA. The CDR3 sequence is CASSRGGELFF. Here the CDR3 DNA reads TGTGCCAGCAGCAGAGGCGGGGAGCTGTTTTTT.